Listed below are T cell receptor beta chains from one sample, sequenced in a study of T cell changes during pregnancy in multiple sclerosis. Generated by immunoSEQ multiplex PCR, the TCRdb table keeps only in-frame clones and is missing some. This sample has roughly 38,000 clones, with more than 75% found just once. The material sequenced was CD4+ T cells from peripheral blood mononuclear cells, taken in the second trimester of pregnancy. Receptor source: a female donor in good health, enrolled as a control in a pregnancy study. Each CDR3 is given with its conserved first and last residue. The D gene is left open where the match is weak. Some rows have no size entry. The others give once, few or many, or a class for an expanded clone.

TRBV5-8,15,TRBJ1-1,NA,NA,TGTGCCAGCAGCTACTCCACCGACAGGAACACTGAAGCTTTCTTT,CASSYSTDRNTEAFF
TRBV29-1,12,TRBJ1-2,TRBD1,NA,TGCAGCGTTGGGGACAGTAACTATGGCTACACCTTC,CSVGDSNYGYTF
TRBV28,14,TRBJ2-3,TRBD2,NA,TGTGCCACCAATAGCGGGGGGGTTCCAGATACGCAGTATTTT,CATNSGGVPDTQYF
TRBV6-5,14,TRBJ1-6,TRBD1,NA,TGTGCCAGCAGTTACTCTGGGACAGGGCCACCCCTCCACTTT,CASSYSGTGPPLHF
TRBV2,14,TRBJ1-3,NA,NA,TGTGCCAGCAGCCCACGGACAGCTGGAAACACCATATATTTT,CASSPRTAGNTIYF
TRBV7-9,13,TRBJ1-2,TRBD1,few,TGTGCCAGCAGCCCCCGACAGGGAGATGGCTACACCTTC,CASSPRQGDGYTF
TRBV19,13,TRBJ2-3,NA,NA,TGTGCCAGTAGCCCCCCTAACACAGATACGCAGTATTTT,CASSPPNTDTQYF
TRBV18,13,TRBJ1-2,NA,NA,TGTGCCAGCTCTCAAGACAGAAACTATGGCTACACCTTC,CASSQDRNYGYTF
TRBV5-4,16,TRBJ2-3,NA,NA,TGTGCCAGCAGCTTGGTTTTGGACATTAGCACAGATACGCAGTATTTT,CASSLVLDISTDTQYF
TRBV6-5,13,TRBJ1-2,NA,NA,TGTGCCAGCAGCCAGAACAGGGCCTATGGCTACACCTTC,CASSQNRAYGYTF
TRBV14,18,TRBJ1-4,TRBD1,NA,TGTGCCAGCAGCCGACGGACAGGGGGCGCTTCCACTAATGAAAAACTGTTTTTT,CASSRRTGGASTNEKLFF
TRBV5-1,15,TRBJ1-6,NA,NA,TGCGCCAGCAGCTTGGCCCGGGGAATTTATTCACCCCTCCACTTT,CASSLARGIYSPLHF
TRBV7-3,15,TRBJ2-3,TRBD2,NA,TGTGCCAGCAGCTCCGGACTAGCGGGGACAGATACGCAGTATTTT,CASSSGLAGTDTQYF
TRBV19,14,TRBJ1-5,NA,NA,TGTGCCAGTAGTATAAGGGACACTAATCAGCCCCAGCATTTT,CASSIRDTNQPQHF
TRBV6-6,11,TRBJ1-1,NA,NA,TGTGCCAGCAGGGGCTGGACTGAAGCTTTCTTT,CASRGWTEAFF
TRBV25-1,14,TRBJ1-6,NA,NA,TGTGCCAGCAGTGAACTGCTGACAAGTTCACCCCTCCACTTT,CASSELLTSSPLHF
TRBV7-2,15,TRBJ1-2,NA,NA,TGTGCCAGCAGCTTAGTTGGCGGCGCTAACTATGGCTACACCTTC,CASSLVGGANYGYTF
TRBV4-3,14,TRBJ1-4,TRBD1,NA,TGCGCCAGCAGCCAAGATAACAGGGGGGAAAAACTGTTTTTT,CASSQDNRGEKLFF
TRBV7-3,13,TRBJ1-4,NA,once,TGTGCCAGCAGCTTAACGGGAGGGGAAAAACTGTTTTTT,CASSLTGGEKLFF
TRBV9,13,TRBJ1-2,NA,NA,TGTGCCAGCAGCGTAGATAGTAACTATGGCTACACCTTC,CASSVDSNYGYTF
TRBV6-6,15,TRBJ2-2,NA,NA,TGTGCCAGCAGTTTCCGGGTCCCTAACACCGGGGAGCTGTTTTTT,CASSFRVPNTGELFF
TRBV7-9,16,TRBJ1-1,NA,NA,TGTGCCAGCAGGTTTCAGCAACCCCAACGGGACACTGAAGCTTTCTTT,CASRFQQPQRDTEAFF
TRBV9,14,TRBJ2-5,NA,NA,TGTGCCAGCAGCGTCACGGGGGGCAGGGAGACCCAGTACTTC,CASSVTGGRETQYF
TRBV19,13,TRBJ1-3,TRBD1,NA,TGTGCCAGTAGTCTCGCCCGGGACAGAAACATATATTTT,CASSLARDRNIYF
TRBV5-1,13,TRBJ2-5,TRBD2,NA,TGCGCCCACGGGCGGGGGGCCGGAGAGACCCAGTACTTC,CAHGRGAGETQYF
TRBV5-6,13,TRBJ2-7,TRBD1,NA,TGTGCCAGCACCACAGGGGTATCCTACGAGCAGTACTTC,CASTTGVSYEQYF
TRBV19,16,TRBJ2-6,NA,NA,TGTGCCAGTAGTATCAGGGGACCGTCGGGGGCCAACGTCCTGACTTTC,CASSIRGPSGANVLTF
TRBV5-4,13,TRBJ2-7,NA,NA,TGTGCCAGCAGCTTGGATTTCCGGGACGAGCAGTACTTC,CASSLDFRDEQYF
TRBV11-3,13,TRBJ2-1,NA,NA,TGTGCCAGCAGCTTAATACGGGGCAATGAGCAGTTCTTC,CASSLIRGNEQFF
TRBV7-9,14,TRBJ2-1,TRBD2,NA,TGTGCCAGCAGCCGCGGGGGACTAGCGCCCGAGCAGTTCTTC,CASSRGGLAPEQFF
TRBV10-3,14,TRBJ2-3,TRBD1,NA,TGTGCCATCAGTGGACAGGGGGTCACAGATACGCAGTATTTT,CAISGQGVTDTQYF
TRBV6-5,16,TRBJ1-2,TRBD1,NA,TGTGCCAGCAGTTACTCGAGGACAGGGGGCTCCTATGGCTACACCTTC,CASSYSRTGGSYGYTF
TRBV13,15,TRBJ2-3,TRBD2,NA,TGTGCCAGCAGCGCTCGACTAGCGGGGGATGATACGCAGTATTTT,CASSARLAGDDTQYF
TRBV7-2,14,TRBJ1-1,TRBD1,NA,TGTGCCAGCAGCTTCACAGGGGGTAGTACTGAAGCTTTCTTT,CASSFTGGSTEAFF
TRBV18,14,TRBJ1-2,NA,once,TGTGCCAGCTCACCACCGGTACAGATATATGGCTACACCTTC,CASSPPVQIYGYTF